This TCR beta chain was sequenced for a study of shared clonotypes between healthy human individuals. In the study overall: For every donor, three CD4 naive, three CD4 memory, two CD8 naive and one CD8 memory plates were used.

Study-level results: Only blood was sampled, and tissue TCR repertoires likely differ from blood ones.

Note on this clone: Its antigen is currently unknown.

The germline V and J ends were trimmed by 1 base and 0 bases, with 10 bases remaining between them. Per germline, CDR1 SGHVS and CDR2 FNYEAQ. CDR3 length: 17 residues. Naive-designated CD8 cells lacked CD45RO, were positively enriched for CCR7, and omitted terminally differentiated effector memory CD45RA+ cells. Assay used: immunoSEQ multiplex PCR; TCRdb lists only in-frame clones, some missing. The sample lists about 820,000 clones; more than 85% were seen once. Material: naive CD8+ T cells sorted from blood. V and J are TRBV7-6 and TRBJ2-6; no clear D. The sequence was obtained from a man aged 30 to 45 in good health. This CDR3 reads CASSLEVVISGANVLTF. In DNA form, the CDR3 reads TGTGCCAGCAGCTTAGAGGTAGTAATCTCTGGGGCCAACGTCCTGACTTTC.